The rows below give T cell receptor beta chains drawn from one sample of a study of response to subunit inactivated influenza vaccine. In TCRdb, the RT-PCR reads were re-called with MiXCR into one record per CDR3 protein. The sample gives 450,000 to 600,000 distinct CDR3 sequences, 16% of which show up once; approximately 3% is in the top ten. Sequenced here: CD4+ T cells sorted from PBMCs, sampled 23 to 25 months after vaccination. Receptors originate from a man aged 50 to 75 who received an inactivated influenza vaccine. Each CDR3 is given with its conserved first and last residue. D genes are given only for firm matches. The size of a clone is reported for some rows only, either as once, few or many, or as a class for expanded clones.

V	size	D	J	DNA	CDR3
TRBV27	few	TRBD1	TRBJ2-5	TGTGCCAGCAGTGCCCGGGACAGGGGGGGAGCCATCGCGACCCAGTACTTC	CASSARDRGGAIATQYF
TRBV19	-	-	TRBJ1-5	TGTGCCACTCGAGGAGGGATAGAAGGCAATCAGCCCCAGCATTTT	CATRGGIEGNQPQHF
TRBV5-1	few	TRBD2	TRBJ2-5	TGCGCCAGCAGCTTTACTAGCGGGACCCAAGAGACCCAGTACTTC	CASSFTSGTQETQYF
TRBV6-5	-	-	TRBJ2-6	TGTGCCAGCAGTTACGGGCTGGGGGCGCGGTCTGGGGCCAACGTCCTGACTTTC	CASSYGLGARSGANVLTF
TRBV6-1	many	-	TRBJ2-7	TGTGCCAGCAGCACCCAACAGGGTATCTACGAGCAGTACTTC	CASSTQQGIYEQYF
TRBV9	-	-	TRBJ2-1	TGTGCCAGCAGCGTAGCGGTCTGGAATGAGCAGTTCTTC	CASSVAVWNEQFF
TRBV29-1	many	-	TRBJ1-1	TGCAGCGTTGATGTGGGGGGCAGGAACACTGAAGCTTTCTTT	CSVDVGGRNTEAFF
TRBV6-5	few	-	TRBJ1-1	TGTGCCAGCAGTTACTCGACGTTTGAGAACACTGAAGCTTTCTTT	CASSYSTFENTEAFF
TRBV4-3	few	-	TRBJ2-3	TGCGCCAGCAGCCAAGATCCCAAGGGGGTTGGGGCAGATACGCAGTATTTT	CASSQDPKGVGADTQYF
TRBV14	many	TRBD1	TRBJ1-2	TGTGCCAGCAGCCCTGGACAGGACTATGGCTACACCTTC	CASSPGQDYGYTF
TRBV12-3/TRBV12-4	-	-	TRBJ1-1	TGTGCCAGCAGCTCGACAGGCCGGGGGACTGAAGCTTTCTTT	CASSSTGRGTEAFF
TRBV10-3	-	TRBD2	TRBJ2-2	TGTGCCATCGGCCTAGCGGGGGGGCCGGCCACCGGGGAGCTGTTTTTT	CAIGLAGGPATGELFF
TRBV29-1	many	TRBD1	TRBJ2-7	TGCAGCGTTGCGACCGGGACAGGGAGCGAGCAGTACTTC	CSVATGTGSEQYF
TRBV7-2	-	TRBD1	TRBJ1-2	TGTGCCAGCAGCTTAGTAGGACAGGGGGCTCGGGGCTACACCTTC	CASSLVGQGARGYTF
TRBV27	many	-	TRBJ2-1	TGTGCCAGCAGTTTCGGGGGCCTAACGCAGGGGCCCAATGAGCAGTTCTTC	CASSFGGLTQGPNEQFF
TRBV12-3/TRBV12-4	-	TRBD2	TRBJ2-2	TGTGCCAGCAGTTTAGGGGGACTAGTCGCCGGGGAGCTGTTTTTT	CASSLGGLVAGELFF
TRBV4-3	few	-	TRBJ2-1	TGCGCCAGCAGCCAAGTCGCCCGACTAGCCTTGAGGGGGAATGAGCAGTTCTTC	CASSQVARLALRGNEQFF
TRBV10-1	-	-	TRBJ2-3	TGCGCCAGCACCCCCGAGGGGGGCTGTACAGATACGCAGTATTTT	CASTPEGGCTDTQYF
TRBV7-9	-	-	TRBJ1-5	TGTGCCAGCAGCTCCTTGTCAAGGTTCGGCAATCAGCCCCAGCATTTT	CASSSLSRFGNQPQHF
TRBV20-1	many	-	TRBJ2-3	TGCAGTGCAGAGTGGACAGTCAAGACAGATACGCAGTATTTT	CSAEWTVKTDTQYF
TRBV3-1	-	TRBD1	TRBJ1-6	TGTGCCAGCAGCCAGACAGGGGGCGCGTATTCACCCCTCCACTTT	CASSQTGGAYSPLHF
TRBV12-3/TRBV12-4	-	-	TRBJ2-5	TGTGCCAGCACCCCTCAGAGAAGAGATGGGGCCCAGTACTTC	CASTPQRRDGAQYF
TRBV24-1	few	-	TRBJ2-3	TGTGCCACGGCCGGGACGAAAGGAGGAGATACGCAGTATTTT	CATAGTKGGDTQYF
TRBV4-2	few	-	TRBJ1-1	TGTGCCAGCAGCCAGGATGACGGAGTGAATATGAACACTGAAGCTTTCTTT	CASSQDDGVNMNTEAFF
TRBV5-1	few	-	TRBJ2-3	TGCGCCAGCAGCCGGTCTGGGACTTCTAGCACAGATACGCAGTATTTT	CASSRSGTSSTDTQYF
TRBV20-1	-	-	TRBJ2-3	TGCAGTGCTAGACCCAATACAGATACGCAGTATTTT	CSARPNTDTQYF
TRBV7-8	-	-	TRBJ2-7	TGTGCCAGCAGCTTAGGCCAGGGCGGGTGGTACGAGCAGTACTTC	CASSLGQGGWYEQYF
TRBV5-6	-	TRBD1	TRBJ1-2	TGTGCCAGCAGCCGACAGGGGCCTTTTGGCTACACCTTC	CASSRQGPFGYTF
TRBV20-1	-	-	TRBJ1-1	TGCAGTGCTAGAGATCGCGGGGCGGACACTGAAGCTTTCTTT	CSARDRGADTEAFF
TRBV20-1	-	-	TRBJ1-6	TGCAGTGCTAGAGAGGGTAATTCACCCCTCCACTTT	CSAREGNSPLHF